The next 6 T cell receptor beta chains were all read from a single sample in a study of blood T cell repertoires in COVID-19. The table came from immunoSEQ multiplex PCR; TCRdb's copy has only in-frame clones and leaves some out. The sample carries about 260,000 clones, around 87% recorded once. Input material: peripheral blood. The receptor source for this set is a woman in her fifties or sixties with COVID-19, enrolled during active disease.

This sequence joins TRBV27 and TRBJ1-2; D is perhaps TRBD1 (6 bases). CDR3 length equals 12 residues. CDR1 is MNHEY and CDR2 is SMNVEV in the germline V gene (reference sequence). V lost 8 bases to trimming and J lost 8 bases, with 15 bases between them. The CDR3 region has the DNA TGTGCCAGCCGTACCGGCGGGGGCGGCTACACCTTC. Translated, it gives CASRTGGGGYTF.

The chain has TRBV28 and TRBJ1-1; no clear D gene. The CDR3 runs 13 residues. V dropped 3 bases and J dropped 4 bases, with 9 bases sitting between them. Germline V gene lookup returns CDR1 MDHEN and CDR2 SYDVKM. CDR3 nucleotide sequence: TGTGCCAGCAGTTTGTCTATGCCCACTGAAGCTTTCTTT. Translated: CASSLSMPTEAFF.

This chain joins TRBV6-5 and TRBJ2-7; the match to TRBD1 covers 7 bases. The junction had 10 bases not matched to a gene; V was cut back by 8 bases and J by 3 bases. Germline CDR1 MNHEY, CDR2 SVGAGI. The CDR3 length is 14 residues. The CDR3 here is CASVPTGEVYEQYF. The CDR3 nucleotides are TGTGCCAGCGTCCCTACAGGGGAAGTCTACGAGCAGTACTTC.

The rearrangement uses TRBV3-1 (or the pseudogene TRBV3-2) and TRBJ1-1; D is perhaps TRBD1 (5 bases). The CDR3 runs to 14 residues. Germline V lookup: CDR1 LGHDT, CDR2 YNNKEL (reference sequence). Trimming took 7 bases from V and 4 from J, leaving 16 bases between them. The CDR3 loop reads CASTPGGGRTEAFF. CDR3 DNA: TGTGCCAGCACCCCCGGGGGGGGACGCACTGAAGCTTTCTTT.

The chain uses TRBV4-1 and TRBJ2-5; 7 bases align to TRBD2. Germline values: CDR1 MGHRA, CDR2 YSYEKL. The CDR3 is made up of 14 amino acids. Trimming cost V 1 base and J 4 bases; bases outside gene matches: 3. This CDR3 reads CASSQGTSRETQYF. Written as DNA, the CDR3 is TGCGCCAGCAGCCAAGGGACTAGTCGAGAGACCCAGTACTTC.

This chain uses TRBV5-4 with TRBJ1-2, with a tentative D call TRBD1 (6 bases). The CDR3 is 14 residues long. Germline lookup yields CDR1 SGHNT and CDR2 YYREEE (reference sequence). Trimming shortened V by 7 bases and J by 7 bases, and 20 bases separated the two germline ends. The CDR3 bases are TGTGCCAGCCATTCCCAGGGGATAATCGGTGGCTACACCTTC. As protein: CASHSQGIIGGYTF.